Listed below are T cell receptor beta chains from one sample, sequenced in a study of CD8+CD57+ T cells in acquired aplastic anemia. In TCRdb, the reads were re-called with MiXCR into one record per CDR3 protein. Of some 150,000 distinct CDR3 sequences in the sample, over 55% were seen once. Input material: sorted CD4+, CD8+, or CD8+CD57+ T cells (not recorded which) from PBMCs. These receptors were collected from a human donor with aplastic anemia. Both conserved end residues are trimmed from each CDR3. A D gene is named only where the DNA matches it firmly.

V	D	J	CDR3
TRBV2	TRBD2	TRBJ2-3	ASSDSTSGISTDTQY
TRBV2	TRBD1	TRBJ1-5	ASNGDRNSNQPQH
TRBV12-3/TRBV12-4	NA	TRBJ2-7	ASGYEQY
TRBV7-3	NA	TRBJ2-3	ASSFRGGAGTDTQY
TRBV29-1	NA	TRBJ2-5	SVAPRHSQETQY
TRBV12-3/TRBV12-4	NA	TRBJ2-3	ASNRLVSTDTQY
TRBV7-7	NA	TRBJ2-1	ASSLNIYNEQF
TRBV4-3	TRBD2	TRBJ2-6	ASSQDQAGCGANVLT
TRBV7-3	TRBD1	TRBJ2-2	ASSYNFNRDRTGELF
TRBV9	NA	TRBJ1-1	ASSALRENTEAF
TRBV19	NA	TRBJ2-7	ASSVLAIHGTYEQY
TRBV7-8	NA	TRBJ2-7	ASSLANRATTEQY
TRBV20-1	TRBD2	TRBJ2-5	SARALAGVS
TRBV2	TRBD1	TRBJ2-3	ASRPGQGVYTQY
TRBV19	TRBD1	TRBJ1-5	ASGRDRVQPQH
TRBV9	NA	TRBJ2-7	ASSVGVDSYEQY
TRBV10-3	TRBD1	TRBJ1-2	AISPGTVYGYT
TRBV5-4	TRBD2	TRBJ2-7	ASSPTSGGDYEQY
TRBV19	NA	TRBJ2-1	ASRPSSAYNEQF
TRBV6-4	NA	TRBJ2-3	ASRPGRDTDTQY
TRBV3-1	NA	TRBJ1-6	ASSQESYYNSPLH
TRBV10-3	TRBD1	TRBJ1-4	AISLGQEEKLF
TRBV9	NA	TRBJ2-5	ASSALDRDKY
TRBV10-3	NA	TRBJ1-1	AISESGAGTEAF
TRBV2	NA	TRBJ2-2	ASRLGVAGELF
TRBV7-2	NA	TRBJ1-1	ASSLRWKNTEAL
TRBV7-9	NA	TRBJ1-1	ASTPTEMNTEAF
TRBV4-1	TRBD1	TRBJ2-3	ASSLGDREGDTQY
TRBV29-1	NA	TRBJ2-7	SVELRQTSSYEQY
TRBV7-2	NA	TRBJ1-1	ASSSEPGRLGEAS
TRBV10-1	NA	TRBJ2-7	ASSLVWGPSYEQY
TRBV9	TRBD1	TRBJ2-2	ASSVGQGVFTGELF
TRBV5-6	NA	TRBJ2-5	ASSSRLWDTQETQY
TRBV10-2	TRBD2	TRBJ2-7	ASNGTPGTSDYEQY
TRBV7-7	TRBD2	TRBJ2-7	ATSRDTSGLYEQY
TRBV20-1	TRBD1	TRBJ2-3	SATRQGTDTQY
TRBV7-9	TRBD2	TRBJ2-3	ASSPRLAGFSYNEQY
TRBV29-1	NA	TRBJ1-3	SVEDGLSGNTIY
TRBV7-9	TRBD1	TRBJ1-3	ASRPGQGITGNTIY
TRBV19	TRBD1	TRBJ2-2	ASSMGTGTNTGELF
TRBV10-3	TRBD2	TRBJ2-7	AISESIIAGVGEQY
TRBV7-3	TRBD1	TRBJ1-6	ASSSTGVDSPLH
TRBV10-3	NA	TRBJ1-1	AISGVGQGPTIRSNTEAF
TRBV5-1	TRBD2	TRBJ2-5	ASSPMGLGQETQY
TRBV2	TRBD2	TRBJ2-5	ASSGASGGGETQY
TRBV10-3	NA	TRBJ2-5	AIRETWPSETQY
TRBV19	NA	TRBJ2-3	ASSNPETGDYNEQY
TRBV10-3	NA	TRBJ2-5	AISESSFSTEETQY
TRBV7-3	TRBD2	TRBJ2-1	ASSQGSGSHEQF
TRBV15	NA	TRBJ1-5	ATSRDFGLGQPQH
TRBV5-5	NA	TRBJ2-5	ASALSPVREETQY
TRBV19	TRBD1	TRBJ2-1	ASSPLPGQGTDTQF
TRBV7-9	TRBD1	TRBJ2-1	ASSLDRGVYNEQF
TRBV20-1	NA	TRBJ1-2	SATRDGVGYT
TRBV5-1	TRBD2	TRBJ2-5	ASSIGLAGASYQEPQY
TRBV15	NA	TRBJ1-1	ATSDGGTNTEAF
TRBV19	NA	TRBJ1-2	ASSTSWTHENYGYT
TRBV7-6	TRBD2	TRBJ2-5	ASSLLAREGLQETQY